Listed here are 18 T cell receptor beta chains from one sample, sequenced in a study of blood T cell repertoires in COVID-19. Using immunoSEQ multiplex PCR, the repertoire was profiled, and TCRdb retains in-frame clones only, with some absent. This sample has some 70,000 clones, with over 80% found just once. Sequencing used peripheral blood. The source of these receptors is a human donor in a cohort sampled during active COVID-19.

The J gene is TRBJ1-6, the V gene TRBV27, with TRBD1 identical over 7 bases. This CDR3 contains 18 residues. Germline V gives CDR1 MNHEY, CDR2 SMNVEV (reference sequence). Germline trimming cut 1 base from V and 0 bases from J; bases unmatched to any gene: 6. The CDR3 protein is CASSLLGGRSSYNSPLHF. Here the CDR3 DNA reads TGTGCCAGCAGTTTATTAGGGGGCCGTAGCTCCTATAATTCACCCCTCCACTTT.

The V gene is TRBV19, the J gene TRBJ2-1; possibly TRBD2 for D (6 bases). The CDR3 covers 15 residues. CDR1 is LNHDA, CDR2 SQIVND, per germline (reference sequence). Trimming removed 8 bases at V and 5 bases at J, with 19 bases between. CDR3 residues: CASAITGTRDNEQFF. Written as DNA, the CDR3 is TGTGCCAGTGCAATCACGGGGACTCGAGACAATGAGCAGTTCTTC.

The gene calls are TRBV28 and TRBJ2-3; D is undetermined. Germline CDR1 MDHEN, CDR2 SYDVKM. The germline V and J ends were trimmed by 7 bases and 0 bases, with 5 bases remaining between them. The CDR3 length is 12 residues. CDR3 sequence (DNA): TGTGCCAGCACAGATAGCACAGATACGCAGTATTTT. This encodes CASTDSTDTQYF. The whole variable domain, remainder taken from reference TRBV28 and TRBJ2-3, is DVKVTQSSRYLVKRTGEKVFLECVQDMDHENMFWYRQDPGLGLRLIYFSYDVKMKEKGDIPEGYSVSREKKERFSLILESASTNQTSMYLCASTDSTDTQYFGPGTRLTVL.

The chain combines TRBV7-6 with TRBJ1-6; unclear D gene. The V end was cut by 5 bases, the J end by 2 bases, with 10 bases between. The CDR3 spans 15 residues. Germline V gene data show CDR1 as SGHVS and CDR2 as FNYEAQ. CDR3 coding DNA: TGTGCCAGCAGCCGTGAGGCTACCTATAATTCACCCCTCCACTTT. Residues: CASSREATYNSPLHF.

This clone was recorded only once. This chain joins TRBV29-1 and TRBJ1-2, with TRBD1 identical over 9 bases. V gave up 7 bases and J gave up 3 bases; unmatched junction bases: 21. This CDR3 contains 18 residues. The germline V gene has CDR1 SQVTM and CDR2 ANQGSEA. The CDR3 coding sequence is TGCAGCGAACTTCCCAAGGGGGTTGAACAGGGGGCTTACTATGGCTACACCTTC. Translation: CSELPKGVEQGAYYGYTF.

The V gene is TRBV2, the J gene TRBJ2-5, with TRBD2 matching over 10 bases. This CDR3 is 14 amino acids long. Germline CDR1 SNHLY, CDR2 FYNNEI. CDR3 nucleotide sequence: TGTGCGGGAGCGAGCGGGAGGGGACCAGAGACCCAGTACTTC. It codes for CAGASGRGPETQYF. The complete variable domain, with remaining parts taken from reference TRBV2 and TRBJ2-5, reads EPEVTQTPSHQVTQMGQEVILRCVPISNHLYFYWYRQILGQKVEFLVSFYNNEISEKSEIFDDQFSVERPDGSNFTLKIRSTKLEDSAMYFCAGASGRGPETQYFGPGTRLLVL.

The V call is TRBV28, the J call TRBJ2-3; 11 nucleotides align to TRBD2. This CDR3 has 17 residues. Germline trimming cut 5 bases from V and 5 bases from J; bases unmatched to any gene: 12. The germline CDR1 and CDR2 sequences are MDHEN and SYDVKM. CDR3 sequence reads: CASSPPLLAGVVDTQYF. The DNA for the CDR3 is TGTGCCAGCAGTCCTCCCCTACTAGCGGGAGTTGTAGATACGCAGTATTTT.

This clone was seen more than once but under ten times. The chain is built from TRBV7-9 and TRBJ2-2; TRBD2 might be the D (6 bases). Trimming took 4 bases from V and 6 from J, leaving 6 bases between them. The CDR3 is 12 amino acids. Per germline, CDR1 SEHNR and CDR2 FQNEAQ (reference sequence). The CDR3 region is CASSWGAGELFF. The CDR3, as DNA: TGTGCCAGCAGCTGGGGGGCCGGGGAGCTGTTTTTT.

This clone was recorded once. The same CDR3 can be traced to other DNA sequences in this sample. The V gene is TRBV11-2, the J gene TRBJ2-1; 10 bases are shared with TRBD2. Trimming cost V 1 base and J 6 bases; bases outside gene matches: 3. This CDR3 comprises 15 residues. From germline, CDR1 is SGHAT and CDR2 FQNNGV. Written as DNA, the CDR3 is TGTGCCAGCAGCTTAGTAGTAGCGGGGGGCAATGAGCAGTTCTTC. Protein: CASSLVVAGGNEQFF.

The chain employs TRBV4-3 and TRBJ2-7; 10 bases align to TRBD2. Trimming at V came to 4 bases and at J to 3 bases, leaving 3 bases not matched to a gene. CDR1 is LGHNA, CDR2 YSLEER, per germline. This CDR3 spans 14 amino acids. The CDR3 bases are TGCGCCAGCAGCCCAACTAGCGGGGTCTACGAGCAGTACTTC. The encoded protein is CASSPTSGVYEQYF.

The rearrangement uses TRBV18 and TRBJ1-6; 8 bases match TRBD1. Trimming at V came to 6 bases and at J to 6 bases, leaving 4 bases not matched to a gene. Germline V gene sequence: CDR1 KGHSH, CDR2 LQKENI. CDR3 length: 14 amino acids. The CDR3 DNA reads as TGTGCCAGCTCGCAGGACAGGGCTAATTCACCCCTCCACTTT. Protein product: CASSQDRANSPLHF.

The rearrangement links TRBV2 to TRBJ2-3; D not certain. The ends were cut back, 4 bases at V and 4 bases at J, with 12 bases in the middle. CDR1 and CDR2 from the germline V gene are SNHLY and FYNNEI. The CDR3 length is 14 residues. CDR3 coding DNA: TGTGCCAGCAGTGTAGAAGTAGAGGCAGATACGCAGTATTTT. It is translated as CASSVEVEADTQYF.

V usage is TRBV11-2 and J usage is TRBJ1-1, with a possible D match to TRBD1 (5 bases). The CDR3 is 15 residues long. The V gene's germline CDR1 is SGHAT and CDR2 FQNNGV. V was pared by 1 base and J by 0 bases, with 9 bases between. The CDR3 DNA reads TGTGCCAGCAGCTTAGTAGCCAGGGTGAACACTGAAGCTTTCTTT. Its protein is CASSLVARVNTEAFF.

The J gene is TRBJ1-3, the V gene TRBV6-1; 7 bases line up with TRBD1. The CDR3 is 16 amino acids. Germline V gene sequence: CDR1 MNHNS, CDR2 SASEGT. V was clipped by 0 bases and J by 1 base; unmatched bases: 3. In DNA, the CDR3 is TGTGCCAGCAGTGAAGCCCCGACAGGGTCTGGAAACACCATATATTTT. Its protein product is CASSEAPTGSGNTIYF.

The chain employs TRBV4-3 and TRBJ2-1, with a possible D match to TRBD1 (6 bases). The V end lost 0 bases, the J end lost 8 bases, and 11 bases lay between the germline ends. Germline V gene lookup returns CDR1 LGHNA and CDR2 YSLEER. The CDR3 totals 14 residues. This chain's CDR3 is CASSQDGAGDEQFF. The CDR3 region has the DNA TGCGCCAGCAGCCAAGATGGGGCAGGGGATGAGCAGTTCTTC.

This chain connects TRBV25-1 to TRBJ2-7, with 9 bases matching TRBD1. CDR1 MGHDK and CDR2 SYGVNS come from the germline V gene. Germline trimming cut 6 bases from V and 4 bases from J; bases unmatched to any gene: 7. The CDR3 has 14 residues. The CDR3 bases are TGTGCCAGCAGCCGAGGGACAGGGCGGTACGAGCAGTACTTC. The encoded protein is CASSRGTGRYEQYF.

The CDR3 bases are TGTGCCAGTAGCCCGCGAGTAGCGGGTGGAACTTCACCCCTCCACTTT. It encodes CASSPRVAGGTSPLHF. The V call is TRBV19, the J call TRBJ1-6; D gene unclear. The ends were cut back, 6 bases at V and 9 bases at J, with 21 bases in the middle. From germline, CDR1 is LNHDA and CDR2 SQIVND (reference sequence). CDR3 length equals 16 residues.

The gene calls are TRBV24-1 and TRBJ2-1; 12 bases are a match to TRBD2. The CDR3 consists of 14 residues. Germline CDR1 is KGHDR and CDR2 is SFDVKD. V lost 9 bases to trimming and J lost 6 bases; unmatched junction nucleotides: 5. CDR3 sequence (DNA): TGTGCCACCGCTAGCGGGAGGGCCATCAATGAGCAGTTCTTC. As protein: CATASGRAINEQFF.